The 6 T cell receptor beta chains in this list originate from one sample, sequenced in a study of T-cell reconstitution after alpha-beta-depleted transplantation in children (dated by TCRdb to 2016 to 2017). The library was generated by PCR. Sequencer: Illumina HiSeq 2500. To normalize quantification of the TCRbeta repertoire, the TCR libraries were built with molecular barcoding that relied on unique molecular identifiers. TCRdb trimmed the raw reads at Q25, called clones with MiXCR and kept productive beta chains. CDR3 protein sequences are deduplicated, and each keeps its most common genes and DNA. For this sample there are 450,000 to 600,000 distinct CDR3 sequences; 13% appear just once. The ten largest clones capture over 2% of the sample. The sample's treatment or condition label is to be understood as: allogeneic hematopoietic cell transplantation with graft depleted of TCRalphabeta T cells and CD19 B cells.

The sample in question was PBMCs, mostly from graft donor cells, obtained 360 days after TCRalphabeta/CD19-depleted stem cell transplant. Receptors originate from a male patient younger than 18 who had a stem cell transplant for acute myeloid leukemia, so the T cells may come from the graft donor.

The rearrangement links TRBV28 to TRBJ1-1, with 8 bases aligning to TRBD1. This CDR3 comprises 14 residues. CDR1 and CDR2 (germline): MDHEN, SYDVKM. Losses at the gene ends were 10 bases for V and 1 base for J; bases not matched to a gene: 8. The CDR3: CATRTGWGNTEAFF. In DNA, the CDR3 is TGTGCCACCCGGACAGGGTGGGGGAACACTGAAGCTTTCTTT.

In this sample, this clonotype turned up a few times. CDR3 DNA sequence: TGCAGTGCTAAGACAGGGGAAGGCAATCAGCCCCAGCATTTT. Protein sequence: CSAKTGEGNQPQHF. J is TRBJ1-5 and V is TRBV20-1, with 8 positions matching TRBD1. Per the germline V gene, CDR1 is DFQATT and CDR2 is SNEGSKA (reference sequence). The V segment lost 4 bases and the J segment 2 bases; nucleotides outside the gene matches: 4. This CDR3 comprises 14 residues.

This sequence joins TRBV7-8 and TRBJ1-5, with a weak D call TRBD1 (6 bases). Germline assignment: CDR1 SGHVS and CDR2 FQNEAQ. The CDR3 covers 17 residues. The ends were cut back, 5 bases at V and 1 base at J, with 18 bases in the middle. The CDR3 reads CASSQLFRGVSNQPQHF. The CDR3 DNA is TGTGCCAGCAGCCAACTCTTCAGGGGAGTCAGCAATCAGCCCCAGCATTTT.

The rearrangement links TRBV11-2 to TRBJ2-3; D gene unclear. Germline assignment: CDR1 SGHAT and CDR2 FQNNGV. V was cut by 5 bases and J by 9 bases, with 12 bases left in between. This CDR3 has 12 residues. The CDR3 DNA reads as TGTGCCAGCAGCCCCAGGACCGGGACGCAGTATTTT. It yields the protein CASSPRTGTQYF.

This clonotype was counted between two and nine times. CDR3 DNA sequence: TGTGCCAGCAGCGTAGCGGGAGTCGGGGAGACCCAGTACTTC. Protein: CASSVAGVGETQYF. V is TRBV9 and J is TRBJ2-5; D might be TRBD2 (6 bases). V lost 0 bases, J lost 5 bases, and 11 bases lay in between. The CDR3 is 14 amino acids. Germline loops: CDR1 SGDLS, CDR2 YYNGEE.

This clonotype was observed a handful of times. The CDR3 spells CASSSLDPEQFF. The CDR3 DNA reads TGTGCCAGCAGCTCCCTCGACCCCGAGCAGTTCTTC. This chain links TRBV7-9 with TRBJ2-1; D is undetermined. Germline V CDR1 and CDR2: SEHNR, FQNEAQ (reference sequence). V was shortened by 4 bases and J by 10 bases, with 11 bases between the two germline ends. The CDR3 loop spans 12 amino acids.